What follows are 18 T cell receptor beta chains derived from one specimen sequenced in a study of PD-L1 blockade in urothelial cancer. Time point: pretreatment peripheral blood. Method: immunoSEQ multiplex PCR; TCRdb's copy keeps in-frame clones and lacks some. This table holds around 130,000 clones, about four fifths found once. Specimen: PBMCs, collected around atezolizumab (anti-PD-L1) treatment. These receptors all stem from a middle-aged man with urothelial cancer.

The chain is built from TRBV19 and TRBJ2-3; 11 positions match TRBD2. The germline CDR1 and CDR2 sequences are LNHDA and SQIVND (reference sequence). This CDR3 spans 17 amino acids. The V and J ends lost 2 bases and 7 bases, in that order; junction bases with no gene match: 11. CDR3 nucleotide sequence: TGTGCCAGTAGTATATGGCAGGGGCGACTAGCGGGGAATACGCAGTATTTT. As protein: CASSIWQGRLAGNTQYF.

The V call is TRBV5-1, the J call TRBJ2-1; TRBD2 matches 11 bases. CDR3 length: 15 amino acids. Germline lookup yields CDR1 SGHRS and CDR2 YFSETQ. Trimming took 4 bases from V and 2 from J; bases not matched to a gene: 2. CDR3 sequence reads: CASSRLAGTYNEQFF. As DNA, the CDR3 is TGCGCCAGCAGCCGACTAGCGGGAACCTACAATGAGCAGTTCTTC.

V gene TRBV10-2 combines with J gene TRBJ1-5, with TRBD1 as a possible D gene (6 bases). CDR3 length: 15 amino acids. With 6 bases removed from V and 5 bases from J, the gap between germline ends came to 17 bases. Germline V gene lookup returns CDR1 WSHSY and CDR2 SAAADI. As DNA, the CDR3 is TGCGCCAGCAGGGAAATGGGGGCGAGTCATCAGCCCCAGCATTTT. Amino acid sequence: CASREMGASHQPQHF.

The chain combines TRBV28 with TRBJ2-7; possibly TRBD2 for D (6 bases). The germline V and J ends were trimmed by 4 bases and 5 bases, with 21 bases remaining between them. Looked up from germline, CDR1 is MDHEN and CDR2 is SYDVKM. This CDR3 is 16 amino acids long. DNA of the CDR3: TGTGCCAGCAGTTCTTCTGCGACGGGAGAGTACCACGAGCAGTACTTC. Residues: CASSSSATGEYHEQYF.

J is TRBJ1-3 and V is TRBV6-1; D may be TRBD1 (6 bases). CDR1 is MNHNS, CDR2 SASEGT, per germline. The CDR3 loop spans 16 amino acids. Deletions cut 3 bases from V and 5 bases from J, with 17 bases between. The CDR3, as DNA: TGTGCCAGCAGTGAGGGCCTTCAGGGGTATCGAAACACCATATATTTT. As protein: CASSEGLQGYRNTIYF.

The rearrangement links TRBV10-3 to TRBJ1-5; tentative D call: TRBD1 (5 bases). The germline V gene encodes CDR1 ENHRY and CDR2 SYGVKD. V was trimmed by 6 bases and J by 2 bases, leaving 8 bases between them. The length of the CDR3 is 13 residues. The CDR3 loop is CAIRDTRNQPQHF. In DNA form, the CDR3 reads TGTGCCATCAGGGACACCCGCAATCAGCCCCAGCATTTT.

CDR3 region: CASSSPGDYEQYF. The CDR3 nucleotides read TGTGCCAGCAGCTCCCCGGGAGACTACGAGCAGTACTTC. This sequence joins TRBV5-4 and TRBJ2-7, with D perhaps matching TRBD2 (6 bases). Per germline, CDR1 SGHNT and CDR2 YYREEE (reference sequence). V lost 3 bases and J 3 bases, leaving 10 bases between the germline ends. This CDR3 comprises 13 residues.

The CDR3 here is CSAPPRYEQYF. DNA of the CDR3: TGCAGTGCTCCCCCCCGCTACGAGCAGTACTTC. V gene TRBV20-1 combines with J gene TRBJ2-7; D not resolved. The CDR3 is made up of 11 amino acids. Trimming removed 5 bases from V and 3 bases from J, with 8 bases in between. Germline CDR1 reads DFQATT; CDR2 reads SNEGSKA (reference sequence).

This rearrangement joins TRBV18 to TRBJ1-4; D unresolved. This CDR3 has 15 residues. Trimming left V 6 bases short and J 10 bases short, with 21 bases between. Germline assignment: CDR1 KGHSH and CDR2 LQKENI. The CDR3 loop reads CASSHQSAAEGKLFF. The CDR3 DNA is TGTGCCAGCTCCCATCAATCCGCGGCCGAAGGAAAACTGTTTTTT. The full variable domain, rest sourced from reference TRBV18 and TRBJ1-4, is NAGVMQNPRHLVRRRGQEARLRCSPMKGHSHVYWYRQLPEEGLKFMVYLQKENIIDESGMPKERFSAEFPKEGPSILRIQQVVRGDSAAYFCASSHQSAAEGKLFFGSGTQLSVL.

This chain joins TRBV19 and TRBJ1-1, with D hard to call. V was trimmed by 7 bases and J by 0 bases, leaving 9 bases between them. The germline V gene encodes CDR1 LNHDA and CDR2 SQIVND (reference sequence). CDR3 length: 13 amino acids. DNA of the CDR3: TGTGCCAGTAAAGTGGGAGTGAACACTGAAGCTTTCTTT. This codes for CASKVGVNTEAFF.

V gene TRBV5-4 combines with J gene TRBJ2-1, with TRBD2 matching over 11 bases. J gave up 7 bases and V 2 bases, and 5 bases lay outside the gene matches. The CDR3 has 15 amino acids. Germline V gives CDR1 SGHNT, CDR2 YYREEE (reference sequence). The CDR3 DNA reads as TGTGCCAGCAGCTTTACTCGACTAGCGGGAAATGAGCAGTTCTTC. Encoded protein: CASSFTRLAGNEQFF.

This rearrangement joins TRBV9 to TRBJ1-1; no clear D. This CDR3 comprises 14 residues. Per the germline V gene, CDR1 is SGDLS and CDR2 is YYNGEE. The V end was cut by 3 bases, the J end by 4 bases, with 13 bases between. The CDR3 loop is CASSAGLISTEAFF. The CDR3 nucleotides are TGTGCCAGCAGCGCGGGTCTGATTAGCACTGAAGCTTTCTTT.

This clone occurred once. This sequence joins TRBV30 and TRBJ1-2; D may be TRBD1 (5 bases). CDR3 size: 15 residues. The germline gives CDR1 GTSNPN, CDR2 SVGIG (reference sequence). V was cut by 4 bases and J by 0 bases, with 15 bases left in between. The CDR3 protein is CAWTHGGPSNYGYTF. In DNA form, the CDR3 reads TGTGCCTGGACCCACGGGGGACCGTCTAACTATGGCTACACCTTC.

The chain recombines TRBV7-8 with TRBJ2-1, with 8 bases identical to TRBD2. The length of the CDR3 is 15 residues. Per the germline V gene, CDR1 is SGHVS and CDR2 is FQNEAQ. Trimming cost V 6 bases and J 0 bases; bases outside gene matches: 4. This chain's CDR3 is CASRSREDSYNEQFF. As DNA, the CDR3 is TGTGCCAGCAGATCGCGGGAGGACTCCTACAATGAGCAGTTCTTC.

In its sample, this clone was seen once. V is TRBV7-2 and J is TRBJ1-1, with D perhaps TRBD1 (6 bases). CDR3 size: 14 residues. V was pared by 3 bases and J by 6 bases, with 14 bases between. The V gene's germline CDR1 is SGHTA and CDR2 FQGNSA. The CDR3 sequence is CASSFEQGRAEAFF. As DNA, the CDR3 is TGTGCCAGCAGCTTTGAACAGGGTCGGGCTGAAGCTTTCTTT.

CDR3 sequence: CASSLALGFGGNTEAFF. CDR3 bases: TGTGCCAGCAGCTTAGCGCTTGGGTTCGGGGGTAACACTGAAGCTTTCTTT. The V and J genes are TRBV7-8 and TRBJ1-1; weak D call: TRBD1 (5 bases). The germline gives CDR1 SGHVS, CDR2 FQNEAQ. This CDR3 comprises 17 residues. The V end lost 0 bases, the J end lost 2 bases, and 16 bases lay between the germline ends. The whole variable domain, remainder taken from reference TRBV7-8 and TRBJ1-1, is GAGVSQSPRYKVAKRGQDVALRCDPISGHVSLFWYQQALGQGPEFLTYFQNEAQLDKSGLPSDRFFAERPEGSVSTLKIQRTQQEDSAVYLCASSLALGFGGNTEAFFGQGTRLTVV.

The chain couples TRBV11-2 to TRBJ2-6; D is possibly TRBD1 (5 bases). V dropped 5 bases and J dropped 2 bases, with 13 bases sitting between them. CDR3 length: 16 residues. CDR1 SGHAT and CDR2 FQNNGV come from the germline V gene. This chain's CDR3 is CASSLGAGTGANVLTF. The DNA for the CDR3 is TGTGCCAGCAGCCTCGGTGCAGGGACTGGGGCCAACGTCCTGACTTTC. Drawing the rest from reference TRBV11-2 and TRBJ2-6, the complete variable domain is EAGVAQSPRYKIIEKRQSVAFWCNPISGHATLYWYQQILGQGPKLLIQFQNNGVVDDSQLPKDRFSAERLKGVDSTLKIQPAKLEDSAVYLCASSLGAGTGANVLTFGAGSRLTVL.

J is TRBJ1-5 and V is TRBV19; D may be TRBD1 (5 bases). Trimming took off 3 bases at V and 0 bases at J, with 15 bases between the two ends. The CDR3 has 17 residues. Germline lookup yields CDR1 LNHDA and CDR2 SQIVND (reference sequence). CDR3 in amino acids: CASSIIKGTYSNQPQHF. CDR3 DNA sequence: TGTGCCAGTAGTATTATAAAAGGGACTTATAGCAATCAGCCCCAGCATTTT.